These T cell receptor beta chains were read from a single sample in a study of a mutant IDH1 vaccine in newly diagnosed glioma. Produced via immunoSEQ multiplex PCR; TCRdb's table is partial and in-frame only. The sample lists about 54,000 clones, approximately 81% occurring once. Sequenced here: PBMCs, sampled from a glioma patient treated with radiotherapy, temozolomide or both. Receptors were obtained from a man in his late teens or twenties with glioma. Both conserved end residues are part of each CDR3. The D gene is left open where the match is weak. Expanded clones get a size class; other rows say once, few or many, or leave the size out.

size	V	J	D	DNA	CDR3
-	TRBV6-6	TRBJ2-2	TRBD2	TGTGCCACCCTATTTGGACTAGCGGGACGCACCGGGGAGCTGTTTTTT	CATLFGLAGRTGELFF
-	TRBV6-6	TRBJ2-5	-	TGTGCCAGCAGTTCCATAGGACTAAAAGAGACCCAGTACTTC	CASSSIGLKETQYF
once	TRBV10-2	TRBJ1-4	TRBD1	TGCGCCAGCAGTGGGGGGAGGACAGGGGTGCAAGAAAAACTGTTTTTT	CASSGGRTGVQEKLFF
-	TRBV30	TRBJ1-5	-	TGTGCCTGGAGCCAGGACAGCGTGGGCAATCAGCCCCAGCATTTT	CAWSQDSVGNQPQHF
-	TRBV5-1	TRBJ2-6	-	TGCGCCAGCAGCTGGGGCGAAGGCTCTGGGGCCAACGTCCTGACTTTC	CASSWGEGSGANVLTF
-	TRBV19	TRBJ2-6	-	TGTGCCAGTACCTCCAGACAGGAGAGCTCTGGGGCCAACGTCCTGACTTTC	CASTSRQESSGANVLTF
-	TRBV2	TRBJ1-1	-	TGTGCCAGCAGTGAGGAACAGGGAATTCGAGAAGCTTTCTTT	CASSEEQGIREAFF
-	TRBV6-1	TRBJ2-7	-	TGTGCCAGCAGTGAAAATGGAGGGTCGTACGAGCAGTACTTC	CASSENGGSYEQYF
-	TRBV29-1	TRBJ1-4	-	TGCAGCGTTGAAGGGGCGAGTATGAACGGCGATGAAAAACTGTTTTTT	CSVEGASMNGDEKLFF
-	TRBV5-5	TRBJ2-7	-	TGTGCCAGCAGCTTGGAAAGCTACGAGCAGTACTTC	CASSLESYEQYF
few	TRBV5-4	TRBJ1-1	TRBD1	TGTGCCAGCAGCCCAGATTGGGCAGGGGGAGCTTTCTTT	CASSPDWAGGAFF
-	TRBV2	TRBJ2-7	-	TGTGCCAGCAGTATTGCCTACGAGCAGTACTTC	CASSIAYEQYF
-	TRBV6-1	TRBJ2-7	TRBD2	TGTGCCAGCAGTGAAGCCCGGGGGGGGGTAGGCGAGCAGTACTTC	CASSEARGGVGEQYF
-	TRBV27	TRBJ1-5	TRBD1	TGTGCCAGCAGTCTAGGACAGGGATTGGGGCCCCAGCATTTT	CASSLGQGLGPQHF
medium-sized	TRBV7-3	TRBJ1-6	TRBD1	TGTGCCAGCAGCAGGGGGACAGGGCTAAATTCACCCCTCCACTTT	CASSRGTGLNSPLHF
-	TRBV18	TRBJ1-5	TRBD1	TGTGCCAGCTCACCACCGGGGACAGGGGCTCAGCCCCAGCATTTT	CASSPPGTGAQPQHF
-	TRBV7-2	TRBJ2-5	-	TGTGCCAGCAGCCCTCAAAGCGGACAAGAGACCCAGTACTTC	CASSPQSGQETQYF
-	TRBV4-3	TRBJ2-2	-	TGCGCCAGCAGCCAAGAGCCCCGGGGGCACACCGGGGAGCTGTTTTTT	CASSQEPRGHTGELFF
-	TRBV9	TRBJ1-2	TRBD1	TGTGCCAGCAACCGACAGGGCAGCTATGGCTACACCTTC	CASNRQGSYGYTF
-	TRBV29-1	TRBJ1-1	-	TGCAGCGTTGAAGCGGAGAACTTT	CSVEAENF
-	TRBV2	TRBJ1-1	-	TGTGCCAGCAGCCAGGAGTTTTTAAGTGAAGCTTTCTTT	CASSQEFLSEAFF
-	TRBV7-9	TRBJ1-2	-	TGTGCCAGCAACCAGGGCGGCAGAATTTCGGCGGGCTACACCTTC	CASNQGGRISAGYTF
-	TRBV7-8	TRBJ2-7	-	TGTGCCAGCAGCCCAGTGGGGCCCTACTCCTACGAGCAGTACTTC	CASSPVGPYSYEQYF
-	TRBV27	TRBJ2-7	-	TGTGCCAGCAGTGTCACAATCAGCTACGAGCAGTACTTC	CASSVTISYEQYF
-	TRBV29-1	TRBJ2-7	-	TGCAGCGTCGGGGACTTGGGCAGGTCCTACGAGCAGTACTTC	CSVGDLGRSYEQYF
-	TRBV15	TRBJ1-5	TRBD1	TGTGCCACCAGCATACTATACCAGGGGGGTCAGCCCCAGCATTTT	CATSILYQGGQPQHF
-	TRBV7-9	TRBJ1-2	TRBD1	TGTGCCAGCAGAACCGGGACAGGGGTTGGCTACACCTTC	CASRTGTGVGYTF
-	TRBV30	TRBJ1-4	-	TGTGCCGCCGACAGCGAAAAACTGTTTTTT	CAADSEKLFF
once	TRBV7-9	TRBJ2-6	-	TGTGCCAGCATGGGGTTGGGCTCTGGGGCCAACGTCCTGACTTTC	CASMGLGSGANVLTF
-	TRBV5-1	TRBJ2-3	-	TGCGCCAGCAGCGCTACCACAGGGAGCACAGATACGCAGTATTTT	CASSATTGSTDTQYF
-	TRBV19	TRBJ1-5	TRBD1	TGTGCCAGTAGTACGGACCTATACAACAGGGGGGATAAGCCCCAGCATTTT	CASSTDLYNRGDKPQHF
-	TRBV29-1	TRBJ2-7	TRBD1	TGCAGCGTTGGGCGGGACAGGGGGTTCGAGCAGTACTTC	CSVGRDRGFEQYF
-	TRBV7-2	TRBJ1-1	TRBD1	TGTGCCAGCAGCTCGGGACAGCCTAACACTGAAGCTTTCTTT	CASSSGQPNTEAFF
-	TRBV7-9	TRBJ1-1	-	TGTGCCAGCAGCCCGGGGGGGAACACTGAAGCTTTCTTT	CASSPGGNTEAFF
once	TRBV7-2	TRBJ2-1	-	TGTGCCAGCAGTCGAGGGGTACCGTCATACAATGAGCAGTTCTTC	CASSRGVPSYNEQFF
-	TRBV7-9	TRBJ2-7	TRBD2	TGTGCCAGCAGTATGACTAGCGGGACGCCCTACGAGCAGTACTTC	CASSMTSGTPYEQYF
-	TRBV6-1	TRBJ1-3	-	TGTGCCAGCAGTGGACGGAGCTTCTCTGGAAACACCATATATTTT	CASSGRSFSGNTIYF
-	TRBV18	TRBJ1-4	-	TGTGCCAGCTCACCACTTCCGGGGGGATGGGGGAAACTGTTTTTT	CASSPLPGGWGKLFF
-	TRBV5-4	TRBJ1-1	-	TGTGCCAGCAGCTATTTAAACACTGAAGCTTTCTTT	CASSYLNTEAFF
-	TRBV5-5	TRBJ2-3	-	TGTGCCAGCAGCTTGGAACAGGGCCGGAGGAGCACAGATACGCAGTATTTT	CASSLEQGRRSTDTQYF
-	TRBV5-1	TRBJ2-7	-	TGCGCCAGCAGCTTAGGCAGCTCCTACGAGCAGTACTTC	CASSLGSSYEQYF
-	TRBV5-1	TRBJ1-1	-	TGCGCCAGCACTGTAAAACGGACGGATGAAGCTTTCTTT	CASTVKRTDEAFF